These 20 T cell receptor beta chains came from one sample sequenced in a study of CD8 T cells in ankylosing spondylitis. TCRdb itself ran the 5' RACE reads through MiXCR, one entry per CDR3 protein. The table lists 150,000 to 200,000 distinct CDR3 sequences, around a tenth of them singletons. Input material: blood, either unsorted or a sorted T cell fraction (not recorded which). The origin of the receptors is a female donor with ankylosing spondylitis or in good health (not recorded which).

This clonotype showed up just a few times. This chain uses TRBV27 with TRBJ2-1; 15 bases are shared with TRBD2. V trimming: 1 base; J trimming: 6 bases; junction bases outside the gene matches: 7. This CDR3 has 18 amino acids. The germline gives CDR1 MNHEY, CDR2 SMNVEV (reference sequence). CDR3 DNA: TGTGCCAGCAGTTTATACGGACTAGCGGGAGGGAAGGGCAATGAGCAGTTCTTC. The encoded protein is CASSLYGLAGGKGNEQFF.

The table lists this clonotype with a few counts. The rearrangement uses TRBV7-6 and TRBJ2-1; no clear D gene. This CDR3 region has 14 residues. The V end was cut by 5 bases, the J end by 3 bases, with 11 bases between. Germline V gene lookup returns CDR1 SGHVS and CDR2 FNYEAQ. CDR3 nucleotides: TGTGCCAGCAGCCGCGCCAGAGGCTACAATGAGCAGTTCTTC. Encoded protein: CASSRARGYNEQFF.

This clonotype has a count of ten or more. The rearrangement joins TRBV7-9 to TRBJ2-7, with D unclear. Germline V lookup: CDR1 SEHNR, CDR2 FQNEAQ (reference sequence). The CDR3 spans 12 residues. Trimming removed 5 bases at V and 0 bases at J, with 5 bases between. CDR3 protein: CASSTISYEQYF. In DNA form, the CDR3 reads TGTGCCAGCAGCACCATCTCCTACGAGCAGTACTTC.

There are a few counts of this clonotype. The V call is TRBV15, the J call TRBJ2-1, with D unresolved. V lost 3 bases and J lost 10, with 16 bases in between. CDR3 length: 14 residues. From germline, CDR1 is LNHNV and CDR2 YYDKDF (reference sequence). The CDR3 coding sequence is TGTGCCACCAGCAGGGCAGGCCGGTCGAACGAGCAGTTCTTC. This sequence encodes CATSRAGRSNEQFF.

This clonotype was seen a few times. The J gene is TRBJ2-7, the V gene TRBV27; D perhaps matches TRBD2 (7 bases). The CDR3 totals 15 residues. Germline CDR1 and CDR2: MNHEY and SMNVEV (reference sequence). The germline V and J ends were trimmed by 0 bases and 5 bases, with 14 bases remaining between them. The CDR3 reads CASSLSGGPDHEQYF. Written as DNA, the CDR3 is TGTGCCAGCAGTTTATCGGGGGGGCCAGACCACGAGCAGTACTTC.

This clonotype has only a few counts. The V gene is TRBV5-6, the J gene TRBJ2-7, with 7 positions matching TRBD1. The CDR3 sequence is 13 residues long. Per the germline V gene, CDR1 is SGHDT and CDR2 is YYEEEE. Trimming took 1 base from V and 5 from J; bases not matched to a gene: 3. CDR3 region: CASSLSGQNEQYF. DNA of the CDR3: TGTGCCAGCAGCTTGTCGGGACAGAACGAGCAGTACTTC.

This clonotype was recorded a few times. V and J are TRBV5-5 and TRBJ2-7; 13 bases are a match to TRBD2. The CDR3 is 15 residues long. Germline V gene lookup returns CDR1 SGHKS and CDR2 YYEKEE (reference sequence). V gave up 4 bases and J gave up 5 bases; unmatched junction bases: 6. In DNA, the CDR3 is TGTGCCAGCAGCCCGGGGACTAGCGGGAAGAACGAGCAGTACTTC. Its protein is CASSPGTSGKNEQYF.

This clonotype was seen many times. The chain recombines TRBV5-4 with TRBJ2-1; D is undetermined. Trimming shortened V by 2 bases and J by 5 bases, and 2 bases separated the two germline ends. Germline CDR1 SGHNT, CDR2 YYREEE (reference sequence). This CDR3 region has 11 residues. For the CDR3, the DNA is TGTGCCAGCAGCTTTGACAATGAGCAGTTCTTC. This encodes CASSFDNEQFF.

The CDR3 loop reads CASSLFGAGTDTQYF. DNA of the CDR3: TGCGCCAGCAGCTTATTTGGCGCCGGCACAGATACGCAGTATTTT. This chain uses TRBV5-1 with TRBJ2-3, with D unclear. The V end was cut by 2 bases, the J end by 1 base, with 11 bases between. Germline loops: CDR1 SGHRS, CDR2 YFSETQ. This CDR3 contains 15 residues.

This clonotype came up a few times. The J gene is TRBJ2-5, the V gene TRBV4-3; 11 bases are a match to TRBD2. The CDR3 is 16 amino acids. Germline V gene sequence: CDR1 LGHNA, CDR2 YSLEER. V was pared by 0 bases and J by 4 bases, with 4 bases of the junction left unmatched. As DNA, the CDR3 is TGCGCCAGCAGCCAAGAATTCCTAGCGGGAGGAGAGACCCAGTACTTC. Translated: CASSQEFLAGGETQYF.

The CDR3 loop reads CASNTGPNEKLFF. CDR3 bases: TGTGCCAGTAATACAGGGCCTAATGAAAAACTGTTTTTT. The chain is built from TRBV6-6 and TRBJ1-4, with D possibly matching TRBD1 (6 bases). The germline CDR1 and CDR2 sequences are MNHNY and SVGAGI (reference sequence). The CDR3 covers 13 residues. V was cut by 9 bases and J by 3 bases, with 11 bases left in between.

This clonotype appeared many times. The genes are TRBV27 and TRBJ1-1; weak D call: TRBD1 (5 bases). CDR1 is MNHEY and CDR2 is SMNVEV in the germline V gene (reference sequence). The V end lost 6 bases, the J end lost 4 bases, and 15 bases lay between the germline ends. CDR3 length: 14 residues. The CDR3 bases are TGTGCCAGCAGCCCCATGGTGGGGGGCACTGAAGCTTTCTTT. As protein: CASSPMVGGTEAFF.

Concerning this clonotype: Germline is not matched at one junction end, which may reflect a read error. The V gene is TRBV28, the J gene TRBJ2-7, with 10 nucleotides matching TRBD2. Germline-derived CDR1 and CDR2 are MDHEN and SYDVKM. CDR3 length: 19 residues. The CDR3 sequence: CSSSFHSMTSGWSSYEQYF. As DNA, the CDR3 is TGTTCCAGCAGTTTCCACTCCATGACTAGCGGGTGGAGCTCCTACGAGCAGTACTTC. Full variable domain (remainder filled in from reference TRBV28 and TRBJ2-7): DVKVTQSSRYLVKRTGEKVFLECVQDMDHENMFWYRQDPGLGLRLIYFSYDVKMKEKGDIPEGYSVSREKKERFSLILESASTNQTSMYLCSSSFHSMTSGWSSYEQYFGPGTRLTVT.

This clonotype was seen ten or more times. The chain combines TRBV12-3 or TRBV12-4 with TRBJ2-7, with 7 positions matching TRBD1. This CDR3 has 13 residues. The trim removed 4 bases at V and 4 bases at J, leaving 4 bases unmatched. CDR3 sequence reads: CASSWDRTYEQYF. CDR3 nucleotides: TGTGCCAGCAGTTGGGACAGAACTTACGAGCAGTACTTC.

This clonotype has more than one count but fewer than ten. This rearrangement joins TRBV9 to TRBJ2-7, with D possibly TRBD1 on 5 matching bases. Per germline, CDR1 SGDLS and CDR2 YYNGEE. This CDR3 has 15 residues. Trimming pared 0 bases from V and 4 bases from J, leaving 14 bases between. CDR3 loop: CASSVEQEIRYEQYF. The CDR3 DNA is TGTGCCAGCAGCGTAGAACAGGAGATACGGTACGAGCAGTACTTC. The whole variable domain, filled in from reference TRBV9 and TRBJ2-7, reads DSGVTQTPKHLITATGQRVTLRCSPRSGDLSVYWYQQSLDQGLQFLIQYYNGEERAKGNILERFSAQQFPDLHSELNLSSLELGDSALYFCASSVEQEIRYEQYFGPGTRLTVT.

This clonotype was counted a few times. The chain carries TRBV24-1 and TRBJ2-1, with D perhaps TRBD2 (5 bases). With 4 bases removed from V and 4 bases from J, the gap between germline ends came to 16 bases. The CDR3 loop spans 16 amino acids. From germline, CDR1 is KGHDR and CDR2 SFDVKD. The CDR3 DNA sequence: TGTGCCACCAGTGACTCCCCGAGCGGAGTTTACAATGAGCAGTTCTTC. This gives the protein CATSDSPSGVYNEQFF.

In regard to this clonotype: One end of the junction fails to match germline, which may point to a read error. The chain links TRBV7-7 to TRBJ2-1; D uncertain. Germline CDR1 reads SSHAT; CDR2 reads FNYEAQ (reference sequence). The CDR3 loop spans 15 amino acids. CDR3 region: CASSLGTRKNNEQFF. DNA of the CDR3: TGTGCTAGCAGCTTGGGTACACGAAAAAACAATGAGCAGTTCTTC.

This clonotype was counted ten times or more. The rearrangement joins TRBV4-3 to TRBJ2-7; D unclear. V was pared by 1 base and J by 2 bases, with 15 bases between. The CDR3 has 16 amino acids. Germline lookup yields CDR1 LGHNA and CDR2 YSLEER. The DNA of the CDR3 is TGCGCCAGCAGCCAAGTACCTGGTCGGGTACCCTACGAGCAGTACTTC. Protein product: CASSQVPGRVPYEQYF.

This clonotype was seen repeatedly, ten times or more. The chain uses TRBV28 and TRBJ2-3; 8 bases are shared with TRBD1. The CDR3 is 14 residues long. J was trimmed by 1 base and V by 6 bases; bases with no gene match: 3. Germline V lookup: CDR1 MDHEN, CDR2 SYDVKM. CDR3 coding DNA: TGTGCCAGCAGCACGGACAGGGGCACAGATACGCAGTATTTT. The encoded protein is CASSTDRGTDTQYF. The full variable domain, rest sourced from reference TRBV28 and TRBJ2-3, is DVKVTQSSRYLVKRTGEKVFLECVQDMDHENMFWYRQDPGLGLRLIYFSYDVKMKEKGDIPEGYSVSREKKERFSLILESASTNQTSMYLCASSTDRGTDTQYFGPGTRLTVL.

This clonotype was detected many times. The V gene is TRBV12-3 or TRBV12-4, the J gene TRBJ1-1; D may be TRBD1 (6 bases). Trimming took off 6 bases at V and 5 bases at J, with 10 bases between the two ends. CDR3 size: 12 residues. The CDR3 loop reads CASRQGWTEAFF. The CDR3, as DNA: TGTGCCAGCAGACAGGGATGGACTGAAGCTTTCTTT.